The sequence of this TCR beta chain was determined in a study of somatic mutations in cytotoxic T cells in rheumatoid arthritis. The protocol was immunoSEQ multiplex PCR, while the TCRdb copy is restricted to in-frame clones and leaves out a portion. The sample includes about 30,000 clones, around 83% of them seen just once. CDR1 and CDR2 from the germline V gene are SGHDN and FVKESK. The CDR3 runs to 16 residues. V was cut by 1 base and J by 0 bases, with 12 bases left in between. What was sequenced was CD8+ T cells sorted from blood. This rearrangement joins TRBV14 to TRBJ1-1; unclear D gene. This TCR was sampled from an adult with rheumatoid arthritis. The CDR3 loop is CASSQAPGGVNTEAFF. For the CDR3, the DNA is TGTGCCAGCAGCCAAGCCCCCGGTGGGGTGAACACTGAAGCTTTCTTT.